Below are 20 T cell receptor beta chains sequenced from a single sample in a study of CXCR3-negative and CXCR3-positive naive CD8 T cells. Their recognized antigens are unknown. Study-wide results and caveats: Naive cells positive for CXCR3 carried more hydrophobic TRB CDR3s than CXCR3-negative ones.

cDNA libraries for TRB were generated by 5' RACE incorporating UMI labels. From the 5' RACE reads, TCRdb lists one entry per CDR3 protein and no DNA. Its clone listing holds some 130,000 distinct CDR3 sequences. The sequencing input was naive CXCR3+ CD8+ T cells from blood. Subset: CD45RO-CCR7+CD27+CD95- naive CD8+ T cells expressing CXCR3 (TNR3+). Receptors originate from a human donor in good health. Some clones in this sample may be carry-over from other donors' samples.

This chain links TRBV7-9 with TRBJ1-1; TCRdb designates TRBD1, a call that cannot be tested without DNA. CDR1 SEHNR and CDR2 FQNEAQ come from the germline V gene (reference sequence). The CDR3 totals 16 residues. CDR3 sequence reads: CASSSGTTTMNTEAFF.

The rearrangement links TRBV12-3 or TRBV12-4 to TRBJ2-1; TCRdb's assignment of TRBD1 cannot be checked, as there is no DNA. The CDR3 length is 15 residues. The CDR3 protein is CASSSLAGSYNEQFF.

This chain uses TRBV28 with TRBJ2-7; TCRdb's D call, TRBD1, is unchecked because there is no DNA. Germline V CDR1 and CDR2: MDHEN, SYDVKM. The CDR3 spans 14 residues. This CDR3 is CASSLGQGTYEQYF.

The chain links TRBV5-1 to TRBJ2-3; TCRdb outputs TRBD1, but without DNA this stays unchecked. The CDR3 covers 14 residues. Germline lookup yields CDR1 SGHRS and CDR2 YFSETQ. The CDR3 here is CASNPGANTDTQYF.

The chain joins TRBV4-3 to TRBJ2-7; TCRdb gives TRBD1 as the D gene, but with no DNA this cannot be confirmed. The CDR3 has 14 residues. The germline V gene has CDR1 LGHNA and CDR2 YSLEER. This CDR3 is CASSQDVQGYEQYF.

V usage is TRBV20-1 and J usage is TRBJ2-1; TCRdb outputs TRBD1, but without DNA this stays unchecked. The CDR3 consists of 13 residues. Germline CDR1 DFQATT, CDR2 SNEGSKA (reference sequence). This CDR3 reads CSAGDRSTNEQFF.

V usage is TRBV3-1 and J usage is TRBJ1-1; TCRdb indicates TRBD1, and absent DNA this call remains unverified. This CDR3 has 18 residues. Germline V CDR1 and CDR2: LGHDT, YNNKEL (reference sequence). The CDR3 spells CASSQVLRDRGWITEAFF.

The chain has TRBV5-1 and TRBJ2-3; with no DNA, the TCRdb D assignment of TRBD1 cannot be verified. From germline, CDR1 is SGHRS and CDR2 YFSETQ. The CDR3 sequence is 15 residues long. CDR3 loop: CASSLGTGEADTQYF.

This chain connects TRBV7-9 to TRBJ2-3; TCRdb lists TRBD1, though no DNA is available to test this call. CDR1 and CDR2 (germline): SEHNR, FQNEAQ (reference sequence). There are 14 residues in the CDR3. The CDR3 loop reads CASNRAPRTDTQYF.

V usage is TRBV20-1 and J usage is TRBJ2-5; the TRBD1 assignment by TCRdb is unverifiable without DNA. Germline V gives CDR1 DFQATT, CDR2 SNEGSKA (reference sequence). The CDR3 is made up of 21 amino acids. The CDR3: CSAPPPDSAYYGGPWLETQYF.

This rearrangement joins TRBV5-1 to TRBJ2-7. This CDR3 contains 11 residues. CDR1 and CDR2 from the germline V gene are SGHRS and YFSETQ. This CDR3 is CASSGVGEQYF.

The chain links TRBV24-1 to TRBJ2-5. Per germline, CDR1 KGHDR and CDR2 SFDVKD. The CDR3 contains 13 residues. This CDR3 is CATGTWTEETQYF.

The chain has TRBV15 and TRBJ2-2. CDR1 LNHNV and CDR2 YYDKDF come from the germline V gene (reference sequence). The CDR3 has 14 amino acids. The CDR3 region is CATSRDWGSGELFF.

The rearrangement links TRBV11-2 to TRBJ2-1; the D gene TCRdb calls, TRBD2, cannot be checked with no DNA. This CDR3 contains 14 residues. CDR1 and CDR2 (germline): SGHAT, FQNNGV. The chain's CDR3 is CASSLVLAGSEQFF.

The rearrangement uses TRBV7-9 and TRBJ2-3; with no DNA, the TCRdb D assignment of TRBD1 cannot be verified. Germline CDR1 reads SEHNR; CDR2 reads FQNEAQ (reference sequence). CDR3 length: 14 amino acids. CDR3 sequence: CASSFSWGTDTQYF.

V gene TRBV5-6 combines with J gene TRBJ1-1. Germline V gives CDR1 SGHDT, CDR2 YYEEEE. The CDR3 runs to 14 residues. This chain's CDR3 is CASSLVQLYTEAFF.

The J gene is TRBJ2-1, the V gene TRBV19; there is no DNA to check the TCRdb D call of TRBD1. CDR3 length: 14 amino acids. The germline V gene has CDR1 LNHDA and CDR2 SQIVND (reference sequence). CDR3 loop: CASRLGRGWNEQFF.

The CDR3 sequence is CASSFGQMKDTGELFF. The chain has TRBV11-2 and TRBJ2-2; as DNA is missing, the TRBD1 call by TCRdb cannot be tested. Germline CDR1 and CDR2: SGHAT and FQNNGV. The CDR3 runs 16 residues.

The chain couples TRBV15 to TRBJ2-3; the D call of TRBD2 rests on TCRdb alone, since no DNA is present to check it. From germline, CDR1 is LNHNV and CDR2 YYDKDF (reference sequence). This CDR3 comprises 18 residues. The CDR3 loop reads CATSRDRTSGGYTDTQYF.

The genes are TRBV14 and TRBJ2-5; the D call of TRBD2 rests on TCRdb alone, since no DNA is present to check it. The CDR3 totals 14 residues. Looked up from germline, CDR1 is SGHDN and CDR2 is FVKESK. The CDR3 protein is CASSQDGGPETQYF.